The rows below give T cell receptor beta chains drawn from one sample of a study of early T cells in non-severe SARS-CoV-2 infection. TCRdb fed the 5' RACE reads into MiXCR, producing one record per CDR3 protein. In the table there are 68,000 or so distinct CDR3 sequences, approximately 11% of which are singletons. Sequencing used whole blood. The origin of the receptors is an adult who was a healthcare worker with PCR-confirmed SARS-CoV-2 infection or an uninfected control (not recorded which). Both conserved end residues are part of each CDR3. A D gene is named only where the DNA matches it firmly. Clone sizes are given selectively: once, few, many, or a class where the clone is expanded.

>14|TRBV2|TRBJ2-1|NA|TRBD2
TGTGCCAGCGCACCGGGACTAGGCGTTGATGAGCAGTTCTTC
CASAPGLGVDEQFF
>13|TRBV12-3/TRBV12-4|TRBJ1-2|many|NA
TGTGCCAGCAGTCGACCGAGTAACTATGGCTACACCTTC
CASSRPSNYGYTF
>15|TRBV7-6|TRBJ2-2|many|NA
TGTGCCAGCAGCTTTTTGGGGACGAACACCGGGGAGCTGTTTTTT
CASSFLGTNTGELFF
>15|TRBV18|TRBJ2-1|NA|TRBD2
TGTGCCAGCTCACCCCCTAGCGGGAGTAGAAATGAGCAGTTCTTC
CASSPPSGSRNEQFF
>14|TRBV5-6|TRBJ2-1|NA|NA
TGTGCCAGCGAAAGGGGGAGCTCCTACAATGAGCAGTTCTTC
CASERGSSYNEQFF
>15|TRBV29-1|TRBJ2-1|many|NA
TGCAGCGTGGGGTTTTCGGCTAGCGTAAGGGTTGAGCAGTTCTTC
CSVGFSASVRVEQFF
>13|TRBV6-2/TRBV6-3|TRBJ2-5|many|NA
TGTGCCAGCAGTTACATTGGAGAAGAGACCCAGTACTTC
CASSYIGEETQYF
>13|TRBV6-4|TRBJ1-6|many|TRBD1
TGTGCCAGGAAACCTACAGGGGATTCACCCCTCCACTTT
CARKPTGDSPLHF
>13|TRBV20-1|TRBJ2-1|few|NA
TGCAGTGCTAGTGACGGGAGCTACAATGAGCAGTTCTTC
CSASDGSYNEQFF
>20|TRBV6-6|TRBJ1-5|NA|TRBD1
TGTGCCAGCAGTTACTCCCGGGACAGCGGTCCCGCGGGGGGCAATCAGCCCCAGCATTTT
CASSYSRDSGPAGGNQPQHF
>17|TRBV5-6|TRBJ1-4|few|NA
TGTGCCAGCAGCTCGACGGTCGAAGTTGCAACTAATGAAAAACTGTTTTTT
CASSSTVEVATNEKLFF
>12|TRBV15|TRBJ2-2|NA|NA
TGTGCCACCAGCATTAACACCGGGGAGCTGTTTTTT
CATSINTGELFF
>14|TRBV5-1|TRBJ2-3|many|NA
TGCGCCAGCAACAGAGGCGGGAGCACAGATACGCAGTATTTT
CASNRGGSTDTQYF
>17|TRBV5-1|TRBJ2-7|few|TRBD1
TGCGCCAGCAGCCCGGACAGGGGGCGTATCGGTTTCTACGAGCAGTACTTC
CASSPDRGRIGFYEQYF
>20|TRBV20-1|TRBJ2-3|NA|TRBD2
TGCAGTGCTAGAGCTCCCCCAGGAGGGAGGGAGGATGAAACCACAGATACGCAGTATTTT
CSARAPPGGREDETTDTQYF
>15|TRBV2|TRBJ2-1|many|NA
TGTGCCAGCAGTGAAGACGATCCCCCCTACAATGAGCAGTTCTTC
CASSEDDPPYNEQFF
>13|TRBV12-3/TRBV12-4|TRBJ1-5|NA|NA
TGTGCCAGCAGTCACGGGGGTGGGCAGCCCCAGCATTTT
CASSHGGGQPQHF
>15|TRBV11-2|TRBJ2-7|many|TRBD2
TGTGCCAGCAGACTGACTAGCGGGAGGGCCCTCGAGCAGTACTTC
CASRLTSGRALEQYF
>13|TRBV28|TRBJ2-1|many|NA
TGTGCCAGCAACGGGGGAATCCACGATGAGCAGTTCTTC
CASNGGIHDEQFF
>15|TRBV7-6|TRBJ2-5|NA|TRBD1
TGTGCCAGCAGCTTAGTAGGGGGCAGAGAAGAGACCCAGTACTTC
CASSLVGGREETQYF
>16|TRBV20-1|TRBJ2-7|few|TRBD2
TGCAGTGCTAGAGATCAGGGGACTAGGGGCTTTTACGAGCAGTACTTC
CSARDQGTRGFYEQYF
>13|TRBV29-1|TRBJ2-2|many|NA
TGCAGCGTCCTGGACGGGAACACCGGGGAGCTGTTTTTT
CSVLDGNTGELFF
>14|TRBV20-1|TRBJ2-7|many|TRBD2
TGCAGTGCTGGACCTACTAGCGGGAGCCACGAGCAGTACTTC
CSAGPTSGSHEQYF
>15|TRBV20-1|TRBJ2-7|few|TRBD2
TGCAGTGCTACGACTCCTCGACTAGCGGCCTACGAGCAGTACTTC
CSATTPRLAAYEQYF
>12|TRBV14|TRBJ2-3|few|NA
TGTGCCAGCAGCCAAGAGACAGATACGCAGTATTTT
CASSQETDTQYF
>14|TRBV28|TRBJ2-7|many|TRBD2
TGTGCCAGCAGGTCCGGACTAGCGGGATACGAGCAGTACTTC
CASRSGLAGYEQYF
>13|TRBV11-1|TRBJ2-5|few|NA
TGTGCCAGCGGTCCGCGGAGGGAAGAGACCCAGTACTTC
CASGPRREETQYF
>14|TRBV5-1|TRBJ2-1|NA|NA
TGCGCCAGCAGCAAAGGGGCTCTGGGGGATGAGCAGTTCTTC
CASSKGALGDEQFF
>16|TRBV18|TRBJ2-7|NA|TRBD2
TGTGCCAGCTCACCGATCATCTCGGGAGGGTACTACGAGCAGTACTTC
CASSPIISGGYYEQYF
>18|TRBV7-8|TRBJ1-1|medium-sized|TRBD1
TGTGCCAGCAGCTTAGGTGTGACAGGGGGCAATAAGGACACTGAAGCTTTCTTT
CASSLGVTGGNKDTEAFF
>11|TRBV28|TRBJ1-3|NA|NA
TGTGCCAGCAGTTTTATCCACACCATATATTTT
CASSFIHTIYF
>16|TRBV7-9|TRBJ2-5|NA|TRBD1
TGTGCCAGCAGCATTCCGGGACAGAAAAGCCAAGAGACCCAGTACTTC
CASSIPGQKSQETQYF
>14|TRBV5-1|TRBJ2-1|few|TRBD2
TGCGCCAGCAGCTTGGAGGGAGGGGACGTTGAGGAGTTCTTC
CASSLEGGDVEEFF
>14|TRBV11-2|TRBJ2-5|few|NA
TGTGCCAGCAGCCTTAGGGTTGGGGAAGAGACCCAGTACTTC
CASSLRVGEETQYF
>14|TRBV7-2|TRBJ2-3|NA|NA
TGTGCCAGCAGCTTAGTTGTTTCGGCAGATACGCAGTATTTT
CASSLVVSADTQYF
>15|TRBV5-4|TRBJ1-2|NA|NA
TGTGCCAGCAGCGCGCAGGGACGCCAGGGCAATGGCTACACCTTC
CASSAQGRQGNGYTF
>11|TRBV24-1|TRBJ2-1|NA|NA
TGTGCCACCAGTGATCTGAATGAGCAGTTCTTC
CATSDLNEQFF
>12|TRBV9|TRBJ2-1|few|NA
TGTGCCAGCAGCGTAGAGGGAGATGAGCAGTTCTTC
CASSVEGDEQFF
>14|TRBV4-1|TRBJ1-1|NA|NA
TGCGCCAGCAGCCAAGAGGATTCGAACACTGAAGCTTTCTTT
CASSQEDSNTEAFF
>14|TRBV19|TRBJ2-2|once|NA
TGTGCCAGTAGTACCGGGCCGAACACCGGGGAGCTGTTTTTT
CASSTGPNTGELFF
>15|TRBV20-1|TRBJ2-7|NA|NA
TGCAGTGCCGGTGACGGAGGGAGGCGTACCTACGAGCAGTACTTC
CSAGDGGRRTYEQYF
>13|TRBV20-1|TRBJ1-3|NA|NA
TGCAGTGCTAAAAGGGACGTGTTTAACACCATATATTTT
CSAKRDVFNTIYF
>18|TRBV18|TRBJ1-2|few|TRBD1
TGTGCCAGCTCACCACTCGGGACAGGGGAAGGCAACCAATATGGCTACACCTTC
CASSPLGTGEGNQYGYTF
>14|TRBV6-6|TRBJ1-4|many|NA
TGTGCCAGCAGCCTCACAGGGATGGCTGAAAAACTGTTTTTT
CASSLTGMAEKLFF
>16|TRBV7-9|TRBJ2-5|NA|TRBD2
TGTGCCAGCAGCCCCATAGCGGGAGGGCCTGGGATGACCCAGTACTTC
CASSPIAGGPGMTQYF
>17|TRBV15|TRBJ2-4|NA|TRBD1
TGTGCCACCAGCCCCCAGATAGAGGGACAGGGAAGAAACATTCAGTACTTC
CATSPQIEGQGRNIQYF
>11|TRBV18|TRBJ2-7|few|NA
TGTGCCAGCTCGCACTCCTACGAGCAGTACTTC
CASSHSYEQYF
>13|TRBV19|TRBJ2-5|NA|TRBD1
TGTGCCAGTAGGGGGACAGACCAAGAGACCCAGTACTTC
CASRGTDQETQYF
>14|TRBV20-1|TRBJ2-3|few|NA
TGCAGTGCTAGCCCACTAGCAGGCACAGATACGCAGTATTTT
CSASPLAGTDTQYF
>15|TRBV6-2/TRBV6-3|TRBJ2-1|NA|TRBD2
TGTGCCAGCAGTAAGACTAGCGGGTTCTACAATGAGCAGTTCTTC
CASSKTSGFYNEQFF
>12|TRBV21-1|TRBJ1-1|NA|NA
TGTGCCAGCAGCAAAGGGGGTCCCGTGGCTTCCTTT
CASSKGGPVASF
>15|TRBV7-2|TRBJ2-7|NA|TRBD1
TGTGCCAGCAGCTTAAGGGACAGGAGCTCCTACGAGCAGTACTTC
CASSLRDRSSYEQYF
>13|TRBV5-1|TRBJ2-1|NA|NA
TGCGCCAGCAGCTTGACGTTGGTTGGTGAGCAGTTCTTC
CASSLTLVGEQFF
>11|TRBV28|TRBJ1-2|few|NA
TGTGCCAGCAGTTTAAGCTATGGCTACACCTTC
CASSLSYGYTF
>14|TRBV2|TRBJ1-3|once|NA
TGTGTCAGCAGTACAGAGTCCTCTGGAAACACCATATATTTT
CVSSTESSGNTIYF
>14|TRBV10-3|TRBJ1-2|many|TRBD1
TGTGCCATCAGTGAGGACAGGGCCAACTATGGCTACACCTTC
CAISEDRANYGYTF
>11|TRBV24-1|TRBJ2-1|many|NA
TGTGCCACCAGTGTTGGGGGAGAGCAGTTCTTC
CATSVGGEQFF
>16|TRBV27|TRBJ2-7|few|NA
TGTGCCAGCAGTCCATCTTCTGCGGGACTCTCCTACGAGCAGTACTTC
CASSPSSAGLSYEQYF
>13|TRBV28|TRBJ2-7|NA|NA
TGTGCCAGCAGCCAGGGGGGAAATTACGAGCAGTACTTC
CASSQGGNYEQYF
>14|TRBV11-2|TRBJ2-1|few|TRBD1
TGTGCCAGCAGGGGACAGGGGTTTTACAATGAGCAGTTCTTC
CASRGQGFYNEQFF